Below are 9 T cell receptor beta chains sequenced from a single sample in a study of T cell responses to AZD1222 COVID-19 vaccine. Repertoires were generated with immunoSEQ multiplex PCR, while TCRdb's copy carries only in-frame clones and drops some. The data show around 200,000 clones, with around 94% seen just once and around 1.6% held by the top ten. The sample consisted of peripheral blood, taken 28 days after the second AZD1222 dose. These receptors were collected from an adult who received the AZD1222 COVID-19 vaccine.

This chain links TRBV10-3 with TRBJ1-1; D remains unclear. This CDR3 spans 12 amino acids. Per the germline V gene, CDR1 is ENHRY and CDR2 is SYGVKD. V lost 6 bases and J 4 bases, leaving 9 bases between the germline ends. The CDR3 loop reads CAIRGSTTEAFF. DNA of the CDR3: TGTGCCATCAGGGGGTCTACCACTGAAGCTTTCTTT.

The rearrangement uses TRBV12-5 and TRBJ1-5, with D hard to call. Trimming removed 6 bases at V and 2 bases at J, with 20 bases between. Germline-derived CDR1 and CDR2 are LGHNT and FRNRAP. This CDR3 has 17 residues. This CDR3 is CASGSQVELLRNQPQHF. Written as DNA, the CDR3 is TGTGCTAGTGGCTCCCAGGTTGAGTTGCTTCGCAATCAGCCCCAGCATTTT.

J is TRBJ1-5 and V is TRBV2, with a weak D call TRBD1 (6 bases). The CDR3 has 15 amino acids. Trimming removed 6 bases at V and 0 bases at J, with 12 bases between. Germline CDR1 and CDR2: SNHLY and FYNNEI. The CDR3 loop is CASSVHRVSNQPQHF. The CDR3, as DNA: TGTGCCAGCAGCGTCCACAGGGTTAGCAATCAGCCCCAGCATTTT.

This clone is a singleton in its sample. This chain uses TRBV19 with TRBJ2-2, with TRBD1 as a possible D gene (6 bases). Germline lookup yields CDR1 LNHDA and CDR2 SQIVND (reference sequence). This CDR3 has 15 amino acids. The germline V and J ends were trimmed by 3 bases and 4 bases, with 12 bases remaining between them. The CDR3 DNA reads as TGTGCCAGTAGTATCCCCAGGGGAACCACCGGGGAGCTGTTTTTT. Translating gives CASSIPRGTTGELFF.

This clone was observed once. The rearrangement joins TRBV5-1 to TRBJ2-3; 11 bases map to TRBD2. The CDR3 length is 15 residues. Germline V CDR1 and CDR2: SGHRS, YFSETQ. The V gene end was trimmed by 0 bases and the J gene end by 4 bases; junction bases not matched to a gene: 1. The CDR3 bases are TGCGCCAGCAGCTTGGCACTAGCGGGAGCAGATACGCAGTATTTT. It is translated as CASSLALAGADTQYF.

The chain recombines TRBV7-8 with TRBJ2-5; perhaps TRBD1 as D (5 bases). V gave up 0 bases and J gave up 4 bases, with 6 bases separating them. The CDR3 has 13 residues. Germline V gene data show CDR1 as SGHVS and CDR2 as FQNEAQ. The CDR3 region is CASSLAQGETQYF. The CDR3 DNA follows: TGTGCCAGCAGCTTAGCCCAGGGAGAGACCCAGTACTTC.

As regards this clone: One junction end does not reproduce the germline sequence, and a read error may be involved. V gene TRBV2 combines with J gene TRBJ1-4; 7 positions agree with TRBD1. Per germline, CDR1 SNHLY and CDR2 FYNNEI. This CDR3 has 14 residues. The CDR3 bases are TGTGCCAGTAACCGACAGGGAGAAAATGAAAAGCTGTTTTTT. It translates to CASNRQGENEKLFF.

As regards this clone: The sample contains more than one DNA sequence encoding this CDR3. In DNA, the CDR3 is TGTGCCAGCAGTTTTCGGCTTAATGAAAAACTGTTTTTT. Encoded protein: CASSFRLNEKLFF. This chain uses TRBV28 with TRBJ1-4; D gene uncertain. From germline, CDR1 is MDHEN and CDR2 SYDVKM. The length of the CDR3 is 13 residues. With 3 bases removed from V and 4 bases from J, the gap between germline ends came to 6 bases. The variable domain in full, completed from reference TRBV28 and TRBJ1-4, reads DVKVTQSSRYLVKRTGEKVFLECVQDMDHENMFWYRQDPGLGLRLIYFSYDVKMKEKGDIPEGYSVSREKKERFSLILESASTNQTSMYLCASSFRLNEKLFFGSGTQLSVL.

This clone was observed a single time. The chain uses TRBV6-5 and TRBJ1-3; 8 bases align to TRBD1. Germline V gene sequence: CDR1 MNHEY, CDR2 SVGAGI. V was pared by 7 bases and J by 6 bases, with 2 bases of the junction left unmatched. The CDR3 runs to 12 residues. In DNA form, the CDR3 reads TGTGCCAGCATTCAGGGGGCAAACACCATATATTTT. The encoded protein is CASIQGANTIYF.